The 2 T cell receptor beta chains in this list originate from one sample, sequenced in a study of Ad26.COV2.S vaccination and SARS-CoV-2 variants. Repertoires were generated with immunoSEQ multiplex PCR, while TCRdb's copy carries only in-frame clones and drops some. The sample includes about 350,000 clones, approximately 90% of them seen just once. As for treatment: around 19 received Ad26.COV2.S at low or high dose, single or two shots; 5 received placebo; per-sample allocation not given. Collection of samples fell on day 63 after the first vaccine or placebo injection. This specimen was peripheral blood, taken in a trial of Ad26.COV2.S vaccine versus placebo. All receptors derive from a person aged 18-60 years who received the Ad26.COV2.S COVID-19 vaccine or a placebo.

This clone was observed once. V usage is TRBV4-1 and J usage is TRBJ2-3; 8 bases are shared with TRBD1. The CDR3 totals 14 residues. With V trimmed by 4 bases and J by 1 base, 1 base remained unmatched. The V gene's germline CDR1 is MGHRA and CDR2 YSYEKL. The CDR3 reads CASSLTGGTDTQYF. For the CDR3, the DNA is TGCGCCAGCAGCCTGACAGGGGGCACAGATACGCAGTATTTT.

V gene TRBV19 combines with J gene TRBJ1-5; D gene uncertain. CDR1 and CDR2 from the germline V gene are LNHDA and SQIVND (reference sequence). This CDR3 comprises 16 residues. The V end lost 2 bases, the J end lost 3 bases, and 14 bases lay between the germline ends. CDR3 protein: CASSIRTIGDNQPQHF. The CDR3 DNA follows: TGTGCCAGTAGTATACGGACCATCGGAGACAATCAGCCCCAGCATTTT.